What follows are 9 T cell receptor beta chains derived from one specimen sequenced in a study of blood T cells in healthy people across ages. Sample-barcoded 5' priming and a J-beta primer mix drove a second PCR of roughly 7 to 11 cycles. TCRdb redid the calling of the 5' RACE reads with MiXCR, one entry per CDR3 protein. In the table there are 1.5 million to 2 million distinct CDR3 sequences, about 30% of which are singletons. Sequencing used blood. The receptor set was obtained from a woman in her 30s in good health.

There are many counts of this clonotype. The rearrangement joins TRBV6-5 to TRBJ1-2, with a weak D call TRBD1 (6 bases). V shed 5 bases and J shed 2 bases, with 9 bases lying between them. Germline-derived CDR1 and CDR2 are MNHEY and SVGAGI. The CDR3 runs to 13 residues. Here the CDR3 DNA reads TGTGCCAGCAGTCGGGACACCAACTATGGCTACACCTTC. Translated: CASSRDTNYGYTF.

The CDR3 spells CASSFTGSIETQYF. In DNA, the CDR3 is TGTGCCAGCAGCTTTACTGGCTCGATAGAGACCCAGTACTTC. J is TRBJ2-5 and V is TRBV7-9; no clear D gene. Trimming stripped 3 bases from V and 4 bases from J, with 12 bases between. In germline, CDR1 is SEHNR, CDR2 FQNEAQ (reference sequence). The CDR3 extends over 14 amino acids.

Note on this clonotype: This may stem from a read error, because a much larger clone lies one nucleotide away. This rearrangement joins TRBV10-3 to TRBJ2-1, with D perhaps TRBD1 (6 bases). The CDR3 runs to 14 residues. Germline V lookup: CDR1 ENHRY, CDR2 SYGVKD. Trimming left V 0 bases short and J 10 bases short, with 13 bases between. Here the CDR3 DNA reads TGTGCCATCAGTGAGTCGACAGGTACCTACGAGCAGTTCTTC. Its translation: CAISESTGTYEQFF.

This clonotype occurred a few times. V is TRBV3-1 and J is TRBJ2-7; tentatively, D is TRBD1 (5 bases). The germline gives CDR1 LGHDT, CDR2 YNNKEL (reference sequence). The CDR3 runs to 16 residues. V was cut by 3 bases and J by 6 bases, with 21 bases left in between. CDR3 sequence: CASSQDRRRDGSEQYF. DNA for the CDR3: TGTGCCAGCAGCCAGGATCGCCGCAGGGATGGGTCCGAGCAGTACTTC.

Comment on this clonotype: A junction boundary mismatches the germline segment, possibly from a read error. V gene TRBV10-2 combines with J gene TRBJ1-5; D may be TRBD1 (6 bases). Looked up from germline, CDR1 is WSHSY and CDR2 is SAAADI. CDR3 length equals 14 residues. The CDR3 loop is CVSSANRVNQPQHF. DNA for the CDR3: TGCGTCAGCAGTGCAAACAGGGTGAACCAGCCCCAGCATTTT.

This clonotype was seen many times. This rearrangement joins TRBV7-7 to TRBJ2-1; no clear D gene. Germline CDR1 and CDR2: SSHAT and FNYEAQ (reference sequence). The CDR3 sequence is 14 residues long. The V end lost 5 bases, the J end lost 5 bases, and 13 bases lay between the germline ends. In DNA form, the CDR3 reads TGTGCCAGCAGCCCCAGTACTTGGGACAATGAGCAGTTCTTC. As protein: CASSPSTWDNEQFF.

V gene TRBV7-9 combines with J gene TRBJ1-4; no clear D. Deletions cut 4 bases from V and 8 bases from J, with 20 bases between. CDR1 is SEHNR and CDR2 is FQNEAQ in the germline V gene (reference sequence). There are 16 residues in the CDR3. In DNA, the CDR3 is TGTGCCAGCAGCTCATCAAGCTGGGAAGTGCGGGAAAAACTGTTTTTT. This translates into CASSSSSWEVREKLFF.

Ten or more counts support this clonotype. This chain uses TRBV7-9 with TRBJ2-3, with 8 bases matching TRBD2. Germline trimming cut 3 bases from V and 9 bases from J; bases unmatched to any gene: 8. The CDR3 has 14 amino acids. Germline CDR1 SEHNR, CDR2 FQNEAQ (reference sequence). CDR3 coding DNA: TGTGCCAGCAGCTTTGGAGCGGGGGAGGGGACGCAGTATTTT. It codes for CASSFGAGEGTQYF.

The chain uses TRBV7-2 and TRBJ2-7; 12 positions agree with TRBD2. J was trimmed by 4 bases and V by 8 bases; bases with no gene match: 9. The CDR3 has 15 amino acids. The germline CDR1 and CDR2 sequences are SGHTA and FQGNSA. As DNA, the CDR3 is TGTGCCAGCGGCCAACTAGCGGGAGGTAGTTACGAGCAGTACTTC. It yields the protein CASGQLAGGSYEQYF. The full variable domain, with the rest looked up from reference TRBV7-2 and TRBJ2-7, is GAGVSQSPSNKVTEKGKDVELRCDPISGHTALYWYRQSLGQGLEFLIYFQGNSAPDKSGLPSDRFSAERTGGSVSTLTIQRTQQEDSAVYLCASGQLAGGSYEQYFGPGTRLTVT.